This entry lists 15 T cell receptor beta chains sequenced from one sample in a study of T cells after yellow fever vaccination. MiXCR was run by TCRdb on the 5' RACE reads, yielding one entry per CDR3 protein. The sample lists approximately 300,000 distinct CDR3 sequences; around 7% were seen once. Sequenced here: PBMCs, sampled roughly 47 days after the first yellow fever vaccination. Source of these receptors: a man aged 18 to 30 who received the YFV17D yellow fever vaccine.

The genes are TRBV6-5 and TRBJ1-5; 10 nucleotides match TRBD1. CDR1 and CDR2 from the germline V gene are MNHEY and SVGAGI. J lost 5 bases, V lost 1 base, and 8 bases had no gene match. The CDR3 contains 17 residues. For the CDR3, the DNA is TGTGCCAGCAGTTACTTGTACGGGGACAGGGGTGATCAGCCCCAGCATTTT. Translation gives CASSYLYGDRGDQPQHF.

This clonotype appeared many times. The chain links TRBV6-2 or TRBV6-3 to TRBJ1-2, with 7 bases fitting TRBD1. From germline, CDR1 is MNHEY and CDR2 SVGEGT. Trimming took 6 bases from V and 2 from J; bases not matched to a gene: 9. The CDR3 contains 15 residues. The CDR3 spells CASSRQGIINYGYTF. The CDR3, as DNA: TGTGCCAGCAGCCGACAGGGAATCATCAACTATGGCTACACCTTC.

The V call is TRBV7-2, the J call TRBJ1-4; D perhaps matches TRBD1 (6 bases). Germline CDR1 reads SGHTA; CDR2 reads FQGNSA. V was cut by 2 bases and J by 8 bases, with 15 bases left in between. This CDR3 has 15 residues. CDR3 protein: CASSLSHREGEKLFF. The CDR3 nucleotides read TGTGCCAGCAGCTTAAGTCACAGGGAAGGGGAAAAACTGTTTTTT.

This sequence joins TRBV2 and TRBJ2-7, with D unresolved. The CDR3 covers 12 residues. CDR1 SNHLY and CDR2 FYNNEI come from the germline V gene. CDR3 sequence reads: CASSEETPTGRV. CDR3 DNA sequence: TGTGCCAGCAGTGAAGAAACCCCCACTGGAAGGGTC.

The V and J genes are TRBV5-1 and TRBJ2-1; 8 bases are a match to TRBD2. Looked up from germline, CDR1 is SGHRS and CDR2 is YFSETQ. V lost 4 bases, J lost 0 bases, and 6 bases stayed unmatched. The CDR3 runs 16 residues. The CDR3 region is CASSGRTSGSYNEQFF. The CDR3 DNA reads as TGCGCCAGCAGCGGCCGAACTAGCGGCTCCTACAATGAGCAGTTCTTC.

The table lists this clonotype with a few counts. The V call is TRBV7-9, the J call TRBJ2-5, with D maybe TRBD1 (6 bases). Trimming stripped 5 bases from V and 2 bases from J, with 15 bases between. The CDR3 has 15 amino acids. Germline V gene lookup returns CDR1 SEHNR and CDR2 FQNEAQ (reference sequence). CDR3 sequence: CASSPQGTAQETQYF. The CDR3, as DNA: TGTGCCAGCAGCCCGCAGGGGACCGCGCAAGAGACCCAGTACTTC.

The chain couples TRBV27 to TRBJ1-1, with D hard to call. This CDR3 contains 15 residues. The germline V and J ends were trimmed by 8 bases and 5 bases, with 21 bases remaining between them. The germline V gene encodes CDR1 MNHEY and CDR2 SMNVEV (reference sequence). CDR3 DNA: TGTGCCAGCCTGATGACAAACCCGTCGGGGACTGAAGCTTTCTTT. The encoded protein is CASLMTNPSGTEAFF.

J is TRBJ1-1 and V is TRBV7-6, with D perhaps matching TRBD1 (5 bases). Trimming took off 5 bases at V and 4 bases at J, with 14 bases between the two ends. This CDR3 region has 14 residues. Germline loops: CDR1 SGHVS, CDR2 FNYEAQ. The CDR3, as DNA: TGTGCCAGCAGCCAGACCTCAGGGTCCACTGAAGCTTTCTTT. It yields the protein CASSQTSGSTEAFF.

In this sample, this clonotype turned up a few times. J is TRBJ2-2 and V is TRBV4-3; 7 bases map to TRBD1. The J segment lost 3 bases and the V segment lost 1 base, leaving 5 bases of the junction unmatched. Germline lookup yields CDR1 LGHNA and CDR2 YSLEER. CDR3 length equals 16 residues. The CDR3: CASSQVAGQDTGELFF. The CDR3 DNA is TGCGCCAGCAGCCAAGTTGCTGGACAGGACACCGGGGAGCTGTTTTTT.

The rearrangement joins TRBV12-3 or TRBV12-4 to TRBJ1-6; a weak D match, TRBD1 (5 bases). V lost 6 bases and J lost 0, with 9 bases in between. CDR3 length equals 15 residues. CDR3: CASSRQTSYNSPLHF. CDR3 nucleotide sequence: TGTGCCAGCAGCCGACAGACCTCCTATAATTCACCCCTCCACTTT.

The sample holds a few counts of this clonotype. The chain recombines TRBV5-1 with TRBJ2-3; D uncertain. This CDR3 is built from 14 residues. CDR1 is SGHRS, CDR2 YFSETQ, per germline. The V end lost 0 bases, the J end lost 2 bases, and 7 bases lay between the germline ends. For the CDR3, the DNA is TGCGCCAGCAGCTTGGCCCTCCTCACAGATACGCAGTATTTT. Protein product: CASSLALLTDTQYF.

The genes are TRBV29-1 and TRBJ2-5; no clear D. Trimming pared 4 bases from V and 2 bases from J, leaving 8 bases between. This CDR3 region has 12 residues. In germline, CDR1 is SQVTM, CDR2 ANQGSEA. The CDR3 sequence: CSVGSDQETQYF. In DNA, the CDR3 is TGCAGCGTTGGATCGGATCAAGAGACCCAGTACTTC.

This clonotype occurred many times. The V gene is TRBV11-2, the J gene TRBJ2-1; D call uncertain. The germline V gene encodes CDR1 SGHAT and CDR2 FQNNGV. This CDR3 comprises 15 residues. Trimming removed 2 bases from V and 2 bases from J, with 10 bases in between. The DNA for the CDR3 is TGTGCCAGCAGCTTAAGGCAGGCCCCCTACAATGAGCAGTTCTTC. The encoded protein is CASSLRQAPYNEQFF.

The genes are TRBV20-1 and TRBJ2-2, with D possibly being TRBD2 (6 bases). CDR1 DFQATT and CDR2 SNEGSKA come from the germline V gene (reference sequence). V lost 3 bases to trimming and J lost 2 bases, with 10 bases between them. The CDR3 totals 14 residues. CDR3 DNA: TGCAGTGCTAGTCCGCGGGGAAACACCGGGGAGCTGTTTTTT. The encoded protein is CSASPRGNTGELFF.

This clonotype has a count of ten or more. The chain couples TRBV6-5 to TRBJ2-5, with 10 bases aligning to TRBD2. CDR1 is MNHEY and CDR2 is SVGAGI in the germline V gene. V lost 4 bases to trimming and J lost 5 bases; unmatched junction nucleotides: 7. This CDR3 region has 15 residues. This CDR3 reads CASSLSGGAWETQYF. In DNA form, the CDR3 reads TGTGCCAGCAGTTTGAGCGGGGGGGCGTGGGAGACCCAGTACTTC.